The 10 T cell receptor beta chains below were found in one sample sequenced in a study of T-cell memory formation after mild COVID-19. TCRdb re-called the 5' RACE reads through MiXCR, storing one row per CDR3 protein. The data contain roughly 480,000 distinct CDR3 sequences, around a quarter of them singletons. The specimen sequenced was PBMCs or a T cell subset sorted from them (not recorded which). The receptors here all came from an adult woman who had mild COVID-19 (a few samples of this study predate the infection). Cell type and time point are not known.

This clonotype was counted only a few times. The chain combines TRBV9 with TRBJ1-6, with D possibly being TRBD1 (5 bases). V dropped 0 bases and J dropped 10 bases, with 14 bases sitting between them. CDR3 length: 15 amino acids. The germline V gene has CDR1 SGDLS and CDR2 YYNGEE. CDR3 nucleotides: TGTGCCAGCAGCGTAGAACCGGTCAGGGAATCACCCCTCCACTTT. Its protein product is CASSVEPVRESPLHF.

The CDR3 sequence is CASSLQGPSDTF. CDR3 DNA sequence: TGTGCCAGCAGCCTACAGGGTCCCTCGGACACCTTC. The chain couples TRBV7-2 to TRBJ1-2, with a weak D call TRBD1 (6 bases). Trimming took off 5 bases at V and 12 bases at J, with 16 bases between the two ends. CDR3 length: 12 residues. Germline-derived CDR1 and CDR2 are SGHTA and FQGNSA.

The genes are TRBV29-1 and TRBJ2-1, with TRBD2 matching over 14 bases. J was trimmed by 3 bases and V by 3 bases; bases with no gene match: 7. The CDR3 spans 17 residues. In germline, CDR1 is SQVTM, CDR2 ANQGSEA. The CDR3 sequence is CSVETSGRVSSYNEQFF. CDR3 nucleotides: TGCAGCGTTGAGACTAGCGGGAGGGTGTCCAGCTACAATGAGCAGTTCTTC.

The chain uses TRBV28 and TRBJ1-6; D is ambiguous. V lost 4 bases, J lost 1 base, and 8 bases lay in between. CDR1 and CDR2 (germline): MDHEN, SYDVKM. This CDR3 has 15 amino acids. Written as DNA, the CDR3 is TGTGCCAGCAGTTGGATGGGGTCCTATAATTCACCCCTCCACTTT. The encoded protein is CASSWMGSYNSPLHF.

This chain connects TRBV29-1 to TRBJ2-5; weak D call: TRBD1 (5 bases). Germline lookup yields CDR1 SQVTM and CDR2 ANQGSEA. The ends were cut back, 5 bases at V and 1 base at J, with 11 bases in the middle. The CDR3 runs to 13 residues. The chain's CDR3 is CSVPTVGQETQYF. DNA of the CDR3: TGCAGCGTTCCGACAGTCGGCCAAGAGACCCAGTACTTC.

This clonotype was counted a single time. The chain links TRBV20-1 to TRBJ2-2; D is ambiguous. CDR3 length: 11 amino acids. Germline assignment: CDR1 DFQATT and CDR2 SNEGSKA (reference sequence). Trimming pared 5 bases from V and 13 bases from J, leaving 14 bases between. As DNA, the CDR3 is TGCAGTGCTCAGAACAATCTCGGGCTGTTTTTT. This gives the protein CSAQNNLGLFF.

This clonotype was recorded a few times. The chain carries TRBV12-3 or TRBV12-4 and TRBJ2-1; D not certain. The CDR3 sequence is 14 residues long. Trimming took 4 bases from V and 4 from J, leaving 11 bases between them. The DNA of the CDR3 is TGTGCCAGCAGTTCCTTGGACCATTACAATGAGCAGTTCTTC. Its protein is CASSSLDHYNEQFF.

The J gene is TRBJ2-1, the V gene TRBV6-6; 8 nucleotides line up with TRBD2. V was pared by 6 bases and J by 5 bases, with 6 bases of the junction left unmatched. Germline V gives CDR1 MNHNY, CDR2 SVGAGI (reference sequence). This CDR3 is built from 14 residues. The CDR3 spells CASRELAAHNEQFF. CDR3 bases: TGTGCCAGCAGGGAACTAGCGGCACACAATGAGCAGTTCTTC.

The rearrangement links TRBV29-1 to TRBJ2-7, with 7 bases matching TRBD1. The germline gives CDR1 SQVTM, CDR2 ANQGSEA. The ends lost 5 bases at V and 6 bases at J; junction bases unmatched: 13. This CDR3 region has 14 residues. The CDR3 region is CSVKGERGQSEQYF. The CDR3 nucleotides read TGCAGCGTTAAAGGCGAAAGGGGGCAGAGCGAGCAGTACTTC.

This clonotype was seen a few times. This chain uses TRBV12-3 or TRBV12-4 with TRBJ2-3; tentatively, D is TRBD2 (6 bases). The CDR3 covers 15 residues. V was clipped by 0 bases and J by 6 bases, with 13 bases between them. The CDR3 DNA is TGTGCCAGCAGTTTAGCGGGGGGTTTATCGGATACGCAGTATTTT. It yields the protein CASSLAGGLSDTQYF.